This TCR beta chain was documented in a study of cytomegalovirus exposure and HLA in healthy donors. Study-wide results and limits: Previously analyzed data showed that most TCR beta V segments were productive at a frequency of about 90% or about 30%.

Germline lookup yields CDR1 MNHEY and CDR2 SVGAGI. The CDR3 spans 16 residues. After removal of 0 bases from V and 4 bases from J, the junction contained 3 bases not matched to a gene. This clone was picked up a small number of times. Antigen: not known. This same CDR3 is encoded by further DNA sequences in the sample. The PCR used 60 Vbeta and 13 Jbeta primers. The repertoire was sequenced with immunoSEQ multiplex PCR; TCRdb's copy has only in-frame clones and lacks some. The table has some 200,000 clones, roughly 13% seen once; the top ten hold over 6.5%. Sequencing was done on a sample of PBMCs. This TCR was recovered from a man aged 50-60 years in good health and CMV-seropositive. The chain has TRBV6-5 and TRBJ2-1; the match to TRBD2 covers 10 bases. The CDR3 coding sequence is TGTGCCAGCAGTTACTCCGGACTAGCGGTGTACAATGAGCAGTTCTTC. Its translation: CASSYSGLAVYNEQFF.